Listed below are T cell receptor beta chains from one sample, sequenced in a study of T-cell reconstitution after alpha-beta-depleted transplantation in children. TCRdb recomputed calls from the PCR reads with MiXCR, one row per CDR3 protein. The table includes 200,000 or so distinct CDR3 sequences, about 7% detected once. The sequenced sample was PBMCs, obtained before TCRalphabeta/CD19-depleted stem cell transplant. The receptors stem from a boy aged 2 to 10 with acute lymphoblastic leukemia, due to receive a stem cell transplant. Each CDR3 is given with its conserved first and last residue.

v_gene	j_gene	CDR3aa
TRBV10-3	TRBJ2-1	CAISDGRYNEQFF
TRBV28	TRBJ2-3	CASSLNGGEDTQYF
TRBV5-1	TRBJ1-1	CASSSTTGTANTEAFF
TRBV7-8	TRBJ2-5	CASSLFGTQYF
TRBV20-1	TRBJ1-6	CSAKPGRVSSPLHF
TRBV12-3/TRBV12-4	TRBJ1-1	CASSPSGLLNTEAFF
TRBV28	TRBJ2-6	CASKGANVLTF
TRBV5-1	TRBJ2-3	CASSLGRSSTDTQYF
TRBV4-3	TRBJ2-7	CASSQGQPFHEQYF
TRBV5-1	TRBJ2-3	CASSSTRDRVPDTQYF
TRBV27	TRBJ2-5	CASMVQETQYF
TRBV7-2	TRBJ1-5	CASSSMEVGRNQPQHF
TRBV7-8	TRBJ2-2	CASIVQSSTGELFF
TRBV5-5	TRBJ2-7	CASSLGLAGVDEQYF
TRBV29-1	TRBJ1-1	CSAVREVKASNTEAFF
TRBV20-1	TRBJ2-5	CSARASLGVETQYF
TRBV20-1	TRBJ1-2	CSARVVQGARGYTF
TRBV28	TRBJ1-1	CASSFTLAAFF
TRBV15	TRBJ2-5	CATSRDQRLQETQYF
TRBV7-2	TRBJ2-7	CASSLGPGTGIPYEQYF
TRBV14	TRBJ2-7	CASSQTGVPYYEQYF
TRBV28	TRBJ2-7	CASRGGGTTYEQYF
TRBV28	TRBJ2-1	CASRPGGARGEQFF
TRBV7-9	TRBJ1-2	CASTPSAAKNRDYGYTF
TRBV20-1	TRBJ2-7	CSARTSGNYEQYF
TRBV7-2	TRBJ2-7	CASSLPVSYEQYF
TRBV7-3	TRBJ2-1	CASRRDAYNEQFF
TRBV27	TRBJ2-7	CASSLFGGGTQDEQYF
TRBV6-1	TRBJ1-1	CASSNDRGGWTEAFF
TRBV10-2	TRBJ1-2	CASSEPWEDGYTF
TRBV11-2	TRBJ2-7	CASSSSRVGRGPLPEQYF
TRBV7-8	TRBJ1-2	CASSPQGAYGYTF
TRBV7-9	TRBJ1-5	CASEGNQPQHF
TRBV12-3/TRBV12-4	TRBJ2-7	CASRSGGTSYAYEQYF
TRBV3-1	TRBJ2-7	CASSRTGAWYEQYF
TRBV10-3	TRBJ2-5	CAISTTGTHQETQYF
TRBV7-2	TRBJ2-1	CASSPPELLHNEQFF
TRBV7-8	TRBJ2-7	CASSLGTTYEQYF
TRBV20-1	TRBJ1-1	CSARLAGRMNTEAFF
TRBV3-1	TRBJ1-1	CASSQGPYTEAFF
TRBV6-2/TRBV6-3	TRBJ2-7	CASSYDGTGKDYEQYF
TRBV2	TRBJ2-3	CASLSGGAPDTQYF
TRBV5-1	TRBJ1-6	CASTYGGEWYNSPLHF
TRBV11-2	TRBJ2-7	CASREGKASGDYEQYF
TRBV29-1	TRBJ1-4	CSVKQGATNEKLFF
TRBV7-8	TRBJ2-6	CASSTTSGGVRSGANVLTF
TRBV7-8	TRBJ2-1	CASSHPLDGGYYNEQFF
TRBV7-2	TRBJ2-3	CASSLSISADTQYF
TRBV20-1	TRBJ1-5	CSARVREGSNQPQHF
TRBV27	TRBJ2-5	CASRVIGTGQETQYF
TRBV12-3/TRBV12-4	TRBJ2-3	CASSKAGVGDTQYF
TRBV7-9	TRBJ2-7	CASSLAGGNEQYF
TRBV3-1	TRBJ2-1	CASSPLGVTSYNEQFF